The present T cell receptor beta chain was sequenced within a study of blood T cell repertoires in COVID-19. Study overall: The United States, Italy and Spain provided the acute and convalescent COVID-19 samples. From T cells, B-cell-depleted T cells, or PBMCs came the material, which was cDNA or gDNA.

Original data processing: Reference gene primer amplification gave nucleated cell count estimates. The repertoire was sequenced with immunoSEQ multiplex PCR; TCRdb's copy has only in-frame clones and lacks some. The D gene and trimming were derived from the DNA, and the V and J assignments and clone size from that table. The sample lists about 350,000 clones, less than 90% occurring once. V was pared by 6 bases and J by 2 bases, with 6 bases of the junction left unmatched. CDR3 length equals 14 residues. CDR1 MNHEY and CDR2 SMNVEV come from the germline V gene (reference sequence). Sequences were obtained from peripheral blood. The receptor was isolated from a woman in her sixties with COVID-19, enrolled during active disease. V is TRBV27 and J is TRBJ1-1; TRBD1 matches at 7 bases. The CDR3 loop is CASRLNRGNTEAFF. The DNA of the CDR3 is TGTGCCAGCAGATTAAACAGGGGAAACACTGAAGCTTTCTTT.